The 19 T cell receptor beta chains below were found in one sample sequenced in a study of T cell changes during pregnancy in multiple sclerosis. TCRdb's copy holds only in-frame clones and misses some; the assay was immunoSEQ multiplex PCR. The sample carries around 30,000 clones, roughly 87% recorded once. The sample in question was CD8+ T cells from peripheral blood mononuclear cells, obtained in the first trimester of pregnancy. The origin of the receptors is a female donor with multiple sclerosis, enrolled in a pregnancy study.

The chain carries TRBV27 and TRBJ2-7; TRBD2 might be the D (5 bases). Germline V gene lookup returns CDR1 MNHEY and CDR2 SMNVEV (reference sequence). The CDR3 has 13 amino acids. V was cut by 2 bases and J by 3 bases, with 8 bases left in between. CDR3 sequence (DNA): TGTGCCAGCAGTTTACCTGGAGGCTACGAGCAGTACTTC. It translates to CASSLPGGYEQYF.

This chain joins TRBV19 and TRBJ2-1; 9 bases align to TRBD2. Trimming cost V 1 base and J 4 bases; bases outside gene matches: 14. CDR1 is LNHDA, CDR2 SQIVND, per germline (reference sequence). The CDR3 has 19 residues. CDR3 sequence: CASSIGRFGGRETYNEQFF. The CDR3 bases are TGTGCCAGTAGTATAGGAAGGTTCGGCGGGAGGGAGACTTACAATGAGCAGTTCTTC.

CDR3 sequence: CASGWQEDNQPQHF. Written as DNA, the CDR3 is TGTGCCAGCGGCTGGCAGGAGGACAATCAGCCCCAGCATTTT. The rearrangement uses TRBV2 and TRBJ1-5; D ambiguous. Germline lookup yields CDR1 SNHLY and CDR2 FYNNEI. The CDR3 runs 14 residues. V lost 8 bases to trimming and J lost 3 bases, with 14 bases between them.

The chain links TRBV5-1 to TRBJ2-1; a weak D match, TRBD2 (5 bases). V was trimmed by 3 bases and J by 0 bases, leaving 10 bases between them. Germline CDR1 reads SGHRS; CDR2 reads YFSETQ. CDR3 length equals 15 residues. CDR3 nucleotide sequence: TGCGCCAGCAGCTCCGGGGATCTCTCCTACAATGAGCAGTTCTTC. Translating it yields CASSSGDLSYNEQFF.

The chain couples TRBV6-6 to TRBJ1-2; D is ambiguous. Germline-derived CDR1 and CDR2 are MNHNY and SVGAGI (reference sequence). V lost 2 bases and J 3 bases, leaving 7 bases between the germline ends. The length of the CDR3 is 13 residues. The CDR3 loop reads CASSYSSDYGYTF. CDR3 sequence (DNA): TGTGCCAGCAGTTACAGTTCAGACTATGGCTACACCTTC.

The chain recombines TRBV30 with TRBJ1-4; TRBD1 agrees at 7 bases. CDR3 size: 13 residues. CDR1 and CDR2 from the germline V gene are GTSNPN and SVGIG (reference sequence). With 4 bases clipped from V and 8 bases from J, the junction kept 7 bases outside the gene matches. CDR3 DNA sequence: TGTGCCTGGACCCCAGGGGGAAGGGAAAAACTGTTTTTT. Its protein is CAWTPGGREKLFF. The full variable domain, completed using reference TRBV30 and TRBJ1-4, is SQTIHQWPATLVQPVGSPLSLECTVEGTSNPNLYWYRQAAGRGLQLLFYSVGIGQISSEVPQNLSASRPQDRQFILSSKKLLLSDSGFYLCAWTPGGREKLFFGSGTQLSVL.

The chain links TRBV7-3 to TRBJ2-3; 12 bases are shared with TRBD2. After removal of 5 bases from V and 4 bases from J, the junction contained 4 bases not matched to a gene. The length of the CDR3 is 15 residues. CDR1 is SGHTA, CDR2 FQGTGA, per germline. CDR3 sequence: CASSQLAGGADTQYF. CDR3 coding DNA: TGTGCCAGCAGCCAGCTAGCGGGAGGGGCAGATACGCAGTATTTT.

V is TRBV27 and J is TRBJ1-1; possibly TRBD1 for D (5 bases). Germline V gives CDR1 MNHEY, CDR2 SMNVEV (reference sequence). The CDR3 runs 15 residues. Trimming took off 2 bases at V and 2 bases at J, with 12 bases between the two ends. CDR3 DNA sequence: TGTGCCAGCAGTTTAGGCAGGGTAGGTAACACTGAAGCTTTCTTT. This encodes CASSLGRVGNTEAFF.

This chain connects TRBV19 to TRBJ1-4; the D gene is possibly TRBD1 (5 bases). Germline assignment: CDR1 LNHDA and CDR2 SQIVND (reference sequence). The CDR3 has 15 residues. Trimming pared 3 bases from V and 0 bases from J, leaving 8 bases between. The CDR3 DNA follows: TGTGCCAGTAGTATCGACAGTGCAACTAATGAAAAACTGTTTTTT. This gives the protein CASSIDSATNEKLFF.

The rearrangement links TRBV9 to TRBJ1-1; tentatively, D is TRBD1 (5 bases). Germline V gene data show CDR1 as SGDLS and CDR2 as YYNGEE. The CDR3 is made up of 14 amino acids. The V end was cut by 2 bases, the J end by 6 bases, with 14 bases between. Written as DNA, the CDR3 is TGTGCCAGCAGCGTCTCGGGGGATCTCTCTGAAGCTTTCTTT. It yields the protein CASSVSGDLSEAFF.

This chain links TRBV7-9 with TRBJ1-2; D call uncertain. Germline V gene lookup returns CDR1 SEHNR and CDR2 FQNEAQ (reference sequence). This CDR3 is 14 amino acids long. Trimming took 3 bases from V and 4 from J, leaving 12 bases between them. The CDR3 DNA is TGTGCCAGCAGCTTGGCGGATGAACGCTATGGCTACACCTTC. Amino acid sequence: CASSLADERYGYTF.

CDR3 amino acids: CSVPTSGVSYNEQFF. DNA for the CDR3: TGCAGCGTGCCTACTAGCGGAGTCTCCTACAATGAGCAGTTCTTC. The chain carries TRBV29-1 and TRBJ2-1; TRBD2 agrees at 8 bases. The V segment lost 6 bases and the J segment 0 bases; nucleotides outside the gene matches: 7. The CDR3 has 15 amino acids. Germline values: CDR1 SQVTM, CDR2 ANQGSEA.

This clone occurred once. This sequence joins TRBV7-2 and TRBJ1-5; D not resolved. CDR1 is SGHTA, CDR2 FQGNSA, per germline. Trimming left V 1 base short and J 4 bases short, with 11 bases between. This CDR3 is 15 amino acids long. This CDR3 is CASSLGWASNQPQHF. In DNA form, the CDR3 reads TGTGCCAGCAGCTTAGGTTGGGCCTCGAATCAGCCCCAGCATTTT.

This clone was counted once. The rearrangement uses TRBV7-2 and TRBJ2-5; D might be TRBD2 (6 bases). V gave up 5 bases and J gave up 10 bases, with 11 bases separating them. The CDR3 is made up of 11 amino acids. Germline V gene sequence: CDR1 SGHTA, CDR2 FQGNSA. CDR3 coding DNA: TGTGCCAGCAGCCCGGGGGTAGTCCAGTACTTC. It codes for CASSPGVVQYF.

This rearrangement joins TRBV6-6 to TRBJ1-3; D might be TRBD1 (6 bases). V was trimmed by 8 bases and J by 1 base, leaving 18 bases between them. The germline CDR1 and CDR2 sequences are MNHNY and SVGAGI (reference sequence). This CDR3 comprises 16 residues. CDR3 DNA: TGTGCCAGCCTGGGTCAGGGGAGTAGTTCTGGAAACACCATATATTTT. It specifies CASLGQGSSSGNTIYF.

The chain recombines TRBV6-5 with TRBJ2-7; 11 nucleotides align to TRBD1. CDR1 and CDR2 from the germline V gene are MNHEY and SVGAGI. The CDR3 has 15 amino acids. After removal of 6 bases from V and 4 bases from J, the junction contained 8 bases not matched to a gene. The CDR3 protein is CASSNFGTGGYEQYF. CDR3 in DNA: TGTGCCAGCAGCAACTTCGGGACAGGGGGGTACGAGCAGTACTTC.

The J gene is TRBJ2-7, the V gene TRBV10-2; 8 nucleotides agree with TRBD2. The CDR3 is 14 residues long. Germline CDR1 is WSHSY and CDR2 is SAAADI. The V gene end was trimmed by 3 bases and the J gene end by 4 bases; junction bases not matched to a gene: 5. The CDR3 loop is CASSDNSGVYEQYF. CDR3 DNA sequence: TGCGCCAGCAGTGATAATAGCGGGGTATACGAGCAGTACTTC.

In DNA, the CDR3 is TGTGCCTGGAGTTGGACGGGATTAGGGACCGGGGAGCTGTTTTTT. It encodes CAWSWTGLGTGELFF. The rearrangement uses TRBV30 and TRBJ2-2, with a weak D call TRBD2 (5 bases). Trimming removed 2 bases from V and 5 bases from J, with 15 bases in between. The CDR3 extends over 15 amino acids. Germline values: CDR1 GTSNPN, CDR2 SVGIG (reference sequence).

This chain uses TRBV4-3 with TRBJ2-5; 8 bases match TRBD2. V lost 0 bases, J lost 2 bases, and 8 bases stayed unmatched. The V gene's germline CDR1 is LGHNA and CDR2 YSLEER. The CDR3 is 17 amino acids. CDR3 sequence reads: CASSQDVAGLDQETQYF. The CDR3 DNA sequence: TGCGCCAGCAGCCAAGACGTAGCGGGGCTTGATCAAGAGACCCAGTACTTC.